The 3 T cell receptor beta chains presented below share a single source sample, sequenced in a study of vaccination and CD4 T cells after COVID-19. Treatment defined: approximately 9-day PBMC culture with coronavirus spike peptide pools or control peptides (ViraFEST assay). No cognate antigen is known for these TCRs. Cultured CD4+ T cells had their DNA profiled by the Oncomine TCR Beta short-read assay. TCRdb re-called the PCR reads with MiXCR, one entry per CDR3 protein. The repertoire consists of some 7,700 distinct CDR3 sequences, with roughly three fifths occurring once and the leading ten covering over 20%. The sequencing input was CD4+ T cells from blood, cultured in vitro. The receptors stem from a human donor who had recovered from COVID-19.

The chain combines TRBV20-1 with TRBJ2-7; TRBD1 matches at 11 bases. The J segment lost 5 bases and the V segment lost 6 bases, leaving 3 bases of the junction unmatched. CDR1 is DFQATT, CDR2 SNEGSKA, per germline (reference sequence). This CDR3 contains 12 residues. The CDR3 nucleotides are TGCAGTGCCCAGGACAGGGGGCACGAGCAGTACTTC. The encoded protein is CSAQDRGHEQYF.

The chain combines TRBV11-2 with TRBJ1-2; 7 bases are a match to TRBD1. V lost 4 bases and J lost 7; bases outside the gene matches: 6. CDR1 is SGHAT, CDR2 FQNNGV, per germline. The CDR3 is made up of 13 amino acids. CDR3: CASSSQQGSGYTF. The DNA of the CDR3 is TGTGCCAGCAGCTCCCAACAGGGGTCTGGCTACACCTTC.

V and J are TRBV27 and TRBJ2-6; unclear D gene. CDR3 length equals 17 residues. Germline V gene data show CDR1 as MNHEY and CDR2 as SMNVEV (reference sequence). Trimming pared 3 bases from V and 4 bases from J, leaving 16 bases between. Here the CDR3 reads CASSFRWFPTGANVLTF. DNA of the CDR3: TGTGCCAGCAGTTTCCGATGGTTTCCCACGGGGGCCAACGTCCTGACTTTC. Based on the CDR3 plus reference TRBV27 and TRBJ2-6, the full variable domain is EAQVTQNPRYLITVTGKKLTVTCSQNMNHEYMSWYRQDPGLGLRQIYYSMNVEVTDKGDVPEGYKVSRKEKRNFPLILESPSPNQTSLYFCASSFRWFPTGANVLTFGAGSRLTVL.